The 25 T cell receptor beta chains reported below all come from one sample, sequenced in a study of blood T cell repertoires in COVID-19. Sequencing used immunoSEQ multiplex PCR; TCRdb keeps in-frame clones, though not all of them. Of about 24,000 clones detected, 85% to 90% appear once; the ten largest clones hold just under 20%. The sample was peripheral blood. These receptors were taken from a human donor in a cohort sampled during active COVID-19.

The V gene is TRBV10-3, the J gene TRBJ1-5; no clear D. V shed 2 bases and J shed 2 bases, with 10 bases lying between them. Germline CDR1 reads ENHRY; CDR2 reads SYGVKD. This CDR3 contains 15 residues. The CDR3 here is CAISERVGGNQPQHF. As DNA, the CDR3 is TGTGCCATCAGTGAGCGGGTAGGTGGCAATCAGCCCCAGCATTTT.

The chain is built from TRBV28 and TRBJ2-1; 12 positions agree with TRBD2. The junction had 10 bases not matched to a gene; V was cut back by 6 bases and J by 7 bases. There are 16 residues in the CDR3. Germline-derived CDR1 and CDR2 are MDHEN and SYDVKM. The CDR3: CASSHLLAGGGNEQFF. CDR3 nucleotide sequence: TGTGCCAGCAGCCACCTCCTAGCGGGAGGGGGTAATGAGCAGTTCTTC.

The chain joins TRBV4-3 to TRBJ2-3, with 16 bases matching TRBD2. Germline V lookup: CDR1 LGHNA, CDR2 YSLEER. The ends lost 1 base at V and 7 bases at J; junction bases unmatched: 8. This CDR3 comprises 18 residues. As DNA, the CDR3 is TGCGCCAGCAGCCAAGTCGCGGGACTAGCGGGAGGGCGAAATACGCAGTATTTT. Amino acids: CASSQVAGLAGGRNTQYF.

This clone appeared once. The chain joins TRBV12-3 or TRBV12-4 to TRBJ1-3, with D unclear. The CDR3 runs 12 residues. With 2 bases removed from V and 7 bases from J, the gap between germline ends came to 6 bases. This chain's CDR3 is CASSLFLNTIYF. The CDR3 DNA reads TGTGCCAGCAGTTTATTTCTGAACACCATATATTTT.

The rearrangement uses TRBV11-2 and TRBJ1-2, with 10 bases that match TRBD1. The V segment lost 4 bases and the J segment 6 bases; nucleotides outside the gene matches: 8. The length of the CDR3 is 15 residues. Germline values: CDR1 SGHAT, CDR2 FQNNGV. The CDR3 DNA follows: TGTGCCAGCAGCTCCCTCTCGACAGGGGGCAATGGCTACACCTTC. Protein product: CASSSLSTGGNGYTF.

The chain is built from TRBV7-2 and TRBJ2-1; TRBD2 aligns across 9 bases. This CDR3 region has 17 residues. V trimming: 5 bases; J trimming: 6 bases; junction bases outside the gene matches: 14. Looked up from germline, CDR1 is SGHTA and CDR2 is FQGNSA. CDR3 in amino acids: CASSPSAVAGARNEQFF. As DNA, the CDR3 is TGTGCCAGCAGCCCGAGCGCGGTAGCGGGAGCTCGCAATGAGCAGTTCTTC.

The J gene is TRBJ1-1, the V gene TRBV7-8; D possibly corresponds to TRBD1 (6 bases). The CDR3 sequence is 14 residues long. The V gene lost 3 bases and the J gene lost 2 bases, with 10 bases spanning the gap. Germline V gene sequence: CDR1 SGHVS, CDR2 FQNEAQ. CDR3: CASSFPQGNTEAFF. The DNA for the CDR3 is TGTGCCAGCAGCTTCCCACAGGGAAACACTGAAGCTTTCTTT.

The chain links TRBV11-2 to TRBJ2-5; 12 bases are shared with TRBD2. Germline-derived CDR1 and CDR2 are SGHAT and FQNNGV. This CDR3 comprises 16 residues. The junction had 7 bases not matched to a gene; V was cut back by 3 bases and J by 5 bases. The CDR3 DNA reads TGTGCCAGCAGCTTCCCCAGGACTAGCGGGGCCGAGACCCAGTACTTC. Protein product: CASSFPRTSGAETQYF.

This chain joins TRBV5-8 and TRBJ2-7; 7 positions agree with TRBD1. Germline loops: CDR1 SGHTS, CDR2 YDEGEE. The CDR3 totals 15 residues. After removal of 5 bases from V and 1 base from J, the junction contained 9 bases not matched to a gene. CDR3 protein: CASRYTPGGSYEQYF. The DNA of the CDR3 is TGTGCCAGCAGATACACTCCAGGGGGATCCTACGAGCAGTACTTC.

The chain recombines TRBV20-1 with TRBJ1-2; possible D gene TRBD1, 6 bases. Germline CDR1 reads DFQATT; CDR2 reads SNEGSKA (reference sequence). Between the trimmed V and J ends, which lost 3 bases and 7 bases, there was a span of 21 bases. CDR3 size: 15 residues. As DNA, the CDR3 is TGCAGTGCTAGTTTTGGTGGTAGGGGGTCGGGTGGCTACACCTTC. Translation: CSASFGGRGSGGYTF.

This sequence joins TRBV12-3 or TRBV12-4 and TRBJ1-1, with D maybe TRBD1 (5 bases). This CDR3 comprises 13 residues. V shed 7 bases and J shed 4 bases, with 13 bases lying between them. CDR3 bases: TGTGCCAGCACCGAACAGGTTTCCACTGAAGCTTTCTTT. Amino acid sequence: CASTEQVSTEAFF.

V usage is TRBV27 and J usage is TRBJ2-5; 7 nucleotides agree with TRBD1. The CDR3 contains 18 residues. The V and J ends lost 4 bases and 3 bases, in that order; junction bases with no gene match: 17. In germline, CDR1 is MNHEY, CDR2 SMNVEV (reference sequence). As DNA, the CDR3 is TGTGCCAGCAGTTATTTCGCAGGGGGAAGTTTCACGAAAGAGACCCAGTACTTC. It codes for CASSYFAGGSFTKETQYF.

CDR3: CASSLSGTGTTREQYF. CDR3 nucleotide sequence: TGTGCCAGCTCATTATCCGGGACAGGAACGACCCGCGAGCAGTACTTC. The V call is TRBV18, the J call TRBJ2-7; 8 bases agree with TRBD1. Trimming cost V 5 bases and J 6 bases; bases outside gene matches: 15. In germline, CDR1 is KGHSH, CDR2 LQKENI. The CDR3 has 16 amino acids.

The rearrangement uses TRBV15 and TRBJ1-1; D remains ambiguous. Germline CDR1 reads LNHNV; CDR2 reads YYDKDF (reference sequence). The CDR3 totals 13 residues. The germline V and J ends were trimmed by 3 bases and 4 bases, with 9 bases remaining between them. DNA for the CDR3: TGTGCCACCAGCAGGAGTGAGAGCACTGAAGCTTTCTTT. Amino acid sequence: CATSRSESTEAFF. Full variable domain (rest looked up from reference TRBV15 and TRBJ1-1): DAMVIQNPRYQVTQFGKPVTLSCSQTLNHNVMYWYQQKSSQAPKLLFHYYDKDFNNEADTPDNFQSRRPNTSFCFLDIRSPGLGDTAMYLCATSRSESTEAFFGQGTRLTVV.

CDR3 sequence (DNA): TGCGCCAGCAGCTCACAGGGTTCCACCGGGGAGCTGTTTTTT. This encodes CASSSQGSTGELFF. V gene TRBV5-1 combines with J gene TRBJ2-2, with a weak D call TRBD1 (6 bases). The length of the CDR3 is 14 residues. Trimming left V 3 bases short and J 4 bases short, with 10 bases between. Germline-derived CDR1 and CDR2 are SGHRS and YFSETQ. Combining the CDR3 with reference TRBV5-1 and TRBJ2-2 gives the whole variable domain KAGVTQTPRYLIKTRGQQVTLSCSPISGHRSVSWYQQTPGQGLQFLFEYFSETQRNKGNFPGRFSGRQFSNSRSEMNVSTLELGDSALYLCASSSQGSTGELFFGEGSRLTVL.

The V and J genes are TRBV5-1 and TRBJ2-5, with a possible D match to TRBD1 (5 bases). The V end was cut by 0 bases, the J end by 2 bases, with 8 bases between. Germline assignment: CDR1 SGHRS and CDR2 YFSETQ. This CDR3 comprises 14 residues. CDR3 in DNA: TGCGCCAGCAGCTTGGGACAGTCACAAGAGACCCAGTACTTC. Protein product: CASSLGQSQETQYF. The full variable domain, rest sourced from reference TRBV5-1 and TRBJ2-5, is KAGVTQTPRYLIKTRGQQVTLSCSPISGHRSVSWYQQTPGQGLQFLFEYFSETQRNKGNFPGRFSGRQFSNSRSEMNVSTLELGDSALYLCASSLGQSQETQYFGPGTRLLVL.

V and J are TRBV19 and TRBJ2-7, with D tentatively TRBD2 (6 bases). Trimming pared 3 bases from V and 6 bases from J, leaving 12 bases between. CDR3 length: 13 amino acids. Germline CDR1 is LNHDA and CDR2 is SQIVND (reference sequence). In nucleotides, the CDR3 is TGTGCCAGTAGTATGGCGGAGGGGTCCGAGCAGTACTTC. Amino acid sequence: CASSMAEGSEQYF.

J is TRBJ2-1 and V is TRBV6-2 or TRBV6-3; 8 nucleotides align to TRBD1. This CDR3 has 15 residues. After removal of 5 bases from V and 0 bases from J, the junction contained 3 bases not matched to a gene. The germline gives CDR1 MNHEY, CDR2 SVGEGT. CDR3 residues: CASSPGTGSYNEQFF. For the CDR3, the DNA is TGTGCCAGCAGTCCCGGGACAGGCTCCTACAATGAGCAGTTCTTC.

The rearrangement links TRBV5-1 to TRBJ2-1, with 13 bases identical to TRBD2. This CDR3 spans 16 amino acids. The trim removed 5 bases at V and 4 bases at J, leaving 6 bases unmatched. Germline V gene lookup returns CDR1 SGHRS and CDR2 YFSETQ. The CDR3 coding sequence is TGCGCCAGCAGGGATGGGACTAGCGGGACTTACAATGAGCAGTTCTTC. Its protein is CASRDGTSGTYNEQFF.

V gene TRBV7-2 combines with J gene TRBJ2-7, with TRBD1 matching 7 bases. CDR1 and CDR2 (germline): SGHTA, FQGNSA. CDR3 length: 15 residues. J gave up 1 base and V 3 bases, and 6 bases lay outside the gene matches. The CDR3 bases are TGTGCCAGCAGCTTCGACAGGGCGCGTTCCTACGAGCAGTACTTC. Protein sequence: CASSFDRARSYEQYF.

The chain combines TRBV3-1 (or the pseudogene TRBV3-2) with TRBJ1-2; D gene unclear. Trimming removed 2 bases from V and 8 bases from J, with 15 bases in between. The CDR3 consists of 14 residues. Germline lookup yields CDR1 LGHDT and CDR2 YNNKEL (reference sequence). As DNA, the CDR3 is TGTGCCAGCAGCCAAACCCAAGACTCCTGGGGCTACACCTTC. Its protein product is CASSQTQDSWGYTF.

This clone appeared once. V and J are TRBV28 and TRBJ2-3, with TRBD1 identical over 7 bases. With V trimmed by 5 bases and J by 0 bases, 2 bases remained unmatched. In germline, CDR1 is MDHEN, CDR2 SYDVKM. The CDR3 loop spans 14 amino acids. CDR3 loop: CASSQTGSTDTQYF. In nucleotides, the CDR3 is TGTGCCAGCAGTCAGACAGGGAGCACAGATACGCAGTATTTT.

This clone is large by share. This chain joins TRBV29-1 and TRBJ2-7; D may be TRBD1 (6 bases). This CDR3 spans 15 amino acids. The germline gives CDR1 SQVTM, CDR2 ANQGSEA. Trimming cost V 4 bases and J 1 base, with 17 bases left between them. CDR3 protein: CSVVPTDRTSYEQYF. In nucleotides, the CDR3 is TGCAGCGTTGTTCCGACGGACAGAACTTCCTACGAGCAGTACTTC.

CDR3 coding DNA: TGTGCCAGCAGCCAGGCAGGTGAGAGTTCACCCCTCCACTTT. Its translation is CASSQAGESSPLHF. The chain uses TRBV3-1 (or the pseudogene TRBV3-2) and TRBJ1-6; D is undetermined. The CDR3 sequence is 14 residues long. Trimming pared 3 bases from V and 9 bases from J, leaving 12 bases between. CDR1 and CDR2 (germline): LGHDT, YNNKEL (reference sequence).

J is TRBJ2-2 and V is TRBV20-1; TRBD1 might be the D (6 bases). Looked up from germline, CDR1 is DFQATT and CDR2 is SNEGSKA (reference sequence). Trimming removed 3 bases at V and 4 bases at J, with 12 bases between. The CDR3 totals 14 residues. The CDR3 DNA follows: TGCAGTGCTAGTACAGGGACCACCACCGGGGAGCTGTTTTTT. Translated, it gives CSASTGTTTGELFF.